Described below is a single TCR beta chain sequence and its context. The table lists this clonotype with many counts. Its antigen has not been determined. No base-level quality is on record; no much larger clone is a single base apart. Instrument on record: Illumina NovaSeq 6000. TCR cDNA was synthesized by 5'RACE template switching, which introduced a universal primer site and unique molecular identifiers. Priming of cDNA synthesis was performed from both the TCR alpha and TCR beta constant segments. Library amplification involved two PCR steps, and the second step added sample barcodes and sequencing adapters. Sequencing of the libraries was done on either Illumina HiSeq 2500 (2x100 bp) or NovaSeq (2x150 bp). Under the source paper's analysis protocol: MIGEC handled demultiplexing of reads and collapsing into UMI consensus sequences, while MiXCR performed V(D)J alignment. Vaccine-responding clonotypes were identified with edgeR using replicate PBMC samples, with FDR below 0.01 and a log2 fold change above 5 up to day 15 being required. Bulk clonotypes were assigned CD4 or CD8 identity according to which sequenced CD4 or CD8 repertoire held them at higher abundance. Starting from the raw public reads, TCRdb applied fastp trimming at Q25, assembled clones with MiXCR and retained in-frame beta chains. Every distinct CDR3 protein forms one entry, paired with its most common genes and DNA. The V and J calls follow TCRdb's processing rather than the paper's. For this sample there are about 240,000 distinct CDR3 sequences; over 3% appear just once. The ten largest make up about a fifth of the sample.

The intended sense of this specimen's treatment or condition label: live attenuated yellow fever vaccine strain. At each blood-draw timepoint, two biological replicates of bulk PBMCs were obtained. PBMCs were isolated from peripheral blood using a standard Ficoll-Paque protocol. RNA was extracted with TriZol from bulk PBMCs, CD4 and CD8 fractions, and dextramer-positive and dextramer-negative fractions. At the junction V is shortened by 1 base and J by 7 bases; bases outside the gene matches: 9. From its cysteine to its phenylalanine, the CDR3 spans 17 amino acids. Only the CDR3 DNA stays, 51 bases, in frame from base 1. For CDR1 and CDR2, the germline V gene lists LGHNA and YNFKEQ. The data belong to a study of T cells after yellow fever vaccination (dated by TCRdb to about 2019). Regarding the study in general: The SMART-Seq v4 Ultra Low Input RNA kit was used to prepare libraries from fractions with low cell numbers. Blood samples were taken at several timepoints before and after primary and secondary immunization, and bulk PBMC replicates and cell subsets were isolated. To follow T-cell clones before and after primary and booster YFV17D yellow fever vaccination, bulk TCR alpha and beta repertoires were sequenced over time. The cohort comprised two healthy male donors, one aged 18 to 29 and one aged 30 to 39 years.

Overall results and qualifications from the work: FACS-sorted repertoires could contain abundant contaminating clonotypes from the bulk population, so computational filtering was required. Compared with the primary T-cell response, the secondary T-cell response was faster but weaker, reaching its peak on day 5 rather than on day 15. Because the study included only a couple of donors, the extent to which the findings can be generalized is limited. After the booster, most clones that had expanded after primary vaccination were detected again (about 95% of CD4 and around nine tenths of CD8), suggesting broad maintenance of memory. A small share of clonotypes was detected in both CD4 and CD8 compartments, with the overlap likely arising from convergent recombination.

The sample consisted of PBMCs, taken 15 days after the yellow fever booster vaccination. In this chain, TRBV4-2 is recombined with TRBJ2-1, with 11 bases matching TRBD2. The sequence was collected from a man aged 18 to 29 who received the YFV17D yellow fever vaccine. For the CDR3, the sequence is CASSQGLAGGAGNEQFF. The DNA sequence follows: TGTGCCAGCAGCCAAGGATTAGCGGGGGGGGCTGGAAATGAGCAGTTCTTC.